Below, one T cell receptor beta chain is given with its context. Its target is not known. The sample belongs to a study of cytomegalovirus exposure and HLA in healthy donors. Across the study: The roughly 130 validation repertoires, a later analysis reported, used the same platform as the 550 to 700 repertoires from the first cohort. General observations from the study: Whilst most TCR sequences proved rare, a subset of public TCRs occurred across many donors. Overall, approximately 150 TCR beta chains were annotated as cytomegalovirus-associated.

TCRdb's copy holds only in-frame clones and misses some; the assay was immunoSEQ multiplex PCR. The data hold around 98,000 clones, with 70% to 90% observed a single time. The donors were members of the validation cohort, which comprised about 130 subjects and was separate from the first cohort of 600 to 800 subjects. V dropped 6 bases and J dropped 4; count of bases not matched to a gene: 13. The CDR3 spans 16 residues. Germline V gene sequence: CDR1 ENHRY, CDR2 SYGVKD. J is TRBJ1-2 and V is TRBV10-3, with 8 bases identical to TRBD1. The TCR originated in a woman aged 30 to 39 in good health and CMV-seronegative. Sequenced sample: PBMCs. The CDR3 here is CAIRTGTGTDSYGYTF. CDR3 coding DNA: TGTGCCATCAGAACCGGGACAGGAACTGATAGCTATGGCTACACCTTC.